This T cell receptor (beta chain) came from a study of T cell responses to AZD1222 COVID-19 vaccine. Samples with a second dose at about 4 or about 12 weeks were pooled together. Sequenced by immunoSEQ multiplex PCR; TCRdb stores in-frame clones only, minus some. Here the sample spans more than 95,000 clones, around nine tenths being singletons. CDR1 SQVTM and CDR2 ANQGSEA come from the germline V gene. This CDR3 is built from 12 residues. V was clipped by 4 bases and J by 2 bases, with 5 bases between them. The receptor was derived from an adult who received the AZD1222 COVID-19 vaccine. Here the sequenced sample was peripheral blood, taken 28 days after the second AZD1222 dose. J is TRBJ1-4 and V is TRBV29-1, with D uncertain. CDR3 in amino acids: CSVVGTNEKLFF. CDR3 in DNA: TGCAGCGTTGTGGGCACTAATGAAAAACTGTTTTTT.